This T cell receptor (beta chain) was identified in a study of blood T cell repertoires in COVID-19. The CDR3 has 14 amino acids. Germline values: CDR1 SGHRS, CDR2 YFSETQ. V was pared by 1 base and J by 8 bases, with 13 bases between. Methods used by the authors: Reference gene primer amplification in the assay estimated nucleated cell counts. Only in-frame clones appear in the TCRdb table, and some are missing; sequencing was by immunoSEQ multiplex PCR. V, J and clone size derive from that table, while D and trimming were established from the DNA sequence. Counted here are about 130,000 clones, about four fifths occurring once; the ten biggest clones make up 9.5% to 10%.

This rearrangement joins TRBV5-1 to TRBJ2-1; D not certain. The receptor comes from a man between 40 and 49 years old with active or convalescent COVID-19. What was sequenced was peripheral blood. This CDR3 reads CASSLTGSSDEQFF. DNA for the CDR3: TGCGCCAGCAGCTTGACCGGTAGCAGCGATGAGCAGTTCTTC. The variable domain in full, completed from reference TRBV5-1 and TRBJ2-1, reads KAGVTQTPRYLIKTRGQQVTLSCSPISGHRSVSWYQQTPGQGLQFLFEYFSETQRNKGNFPGRFSGRQFSNSRSEMNVSTLELGDSALYLCASSLTGSSDEQFFGPGTRLTVL.